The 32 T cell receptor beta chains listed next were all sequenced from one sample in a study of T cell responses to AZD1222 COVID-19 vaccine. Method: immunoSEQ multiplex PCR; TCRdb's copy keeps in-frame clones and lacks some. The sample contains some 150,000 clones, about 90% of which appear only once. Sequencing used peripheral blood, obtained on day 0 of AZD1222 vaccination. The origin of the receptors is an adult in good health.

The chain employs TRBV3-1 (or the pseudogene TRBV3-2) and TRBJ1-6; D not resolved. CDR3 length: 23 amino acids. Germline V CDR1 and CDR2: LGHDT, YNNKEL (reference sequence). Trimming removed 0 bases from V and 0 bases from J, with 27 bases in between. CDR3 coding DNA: TGTGCCAGCAGCCAAGAATGGTTGGGCATCCTAGGTAACCGGAGCTCCTATAATTCACCCCTCCACTTT. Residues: CASSQEWLGILGNRSSYNSPLHF.

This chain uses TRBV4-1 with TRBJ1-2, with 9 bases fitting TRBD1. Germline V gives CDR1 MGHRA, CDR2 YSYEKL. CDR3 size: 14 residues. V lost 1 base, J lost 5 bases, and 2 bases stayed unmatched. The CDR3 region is CASSQGDRAYGYTF. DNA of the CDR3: TGCGCCAGCAGCCAAGGGGACAGGGCTTATGGCTACACCTTC.

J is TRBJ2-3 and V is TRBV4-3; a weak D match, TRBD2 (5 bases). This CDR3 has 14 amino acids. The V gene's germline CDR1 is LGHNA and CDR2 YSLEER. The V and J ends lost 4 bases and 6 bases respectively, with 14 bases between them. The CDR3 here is CASSLAGLGDTQYF. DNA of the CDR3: TGCGCCAGCAGCCTCGCCGGACTTGGGGATACGCAGTATTTT.

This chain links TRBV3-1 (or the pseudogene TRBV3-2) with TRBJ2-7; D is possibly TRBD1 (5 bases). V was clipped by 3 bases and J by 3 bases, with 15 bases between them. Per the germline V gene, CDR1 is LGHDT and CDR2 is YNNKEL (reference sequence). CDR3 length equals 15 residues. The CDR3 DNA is TGTGCCAGCAGCCACCTACAGGATACAAGCTACGAGCAGTACTTC. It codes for CASSHLQDTSYEQYF.

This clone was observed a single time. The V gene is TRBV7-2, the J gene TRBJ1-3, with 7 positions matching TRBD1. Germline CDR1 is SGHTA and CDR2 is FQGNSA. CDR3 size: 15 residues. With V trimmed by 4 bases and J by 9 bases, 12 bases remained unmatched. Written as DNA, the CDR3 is TGTGCCAGCAGCTCTACAGGGGTTGGGTATTCCACCATATATTTT. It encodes CASSSTGVGYSTIYF.

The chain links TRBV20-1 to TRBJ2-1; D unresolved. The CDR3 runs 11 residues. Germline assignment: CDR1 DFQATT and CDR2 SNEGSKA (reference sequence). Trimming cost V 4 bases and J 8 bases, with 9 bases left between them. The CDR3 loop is CSAKGIDEQFF. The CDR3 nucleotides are TGCAGTGCTAAAGGGATCGATGAGCAGTTCTTC.

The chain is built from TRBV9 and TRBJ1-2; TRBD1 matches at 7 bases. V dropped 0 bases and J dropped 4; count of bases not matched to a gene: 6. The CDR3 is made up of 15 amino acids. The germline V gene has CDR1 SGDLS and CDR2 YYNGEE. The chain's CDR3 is CASSVEGTALYGYTF. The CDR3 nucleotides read TGTGCCAGCAGCGTAGAGGGGACAGCGCTCTATGGCTACACCTTC.

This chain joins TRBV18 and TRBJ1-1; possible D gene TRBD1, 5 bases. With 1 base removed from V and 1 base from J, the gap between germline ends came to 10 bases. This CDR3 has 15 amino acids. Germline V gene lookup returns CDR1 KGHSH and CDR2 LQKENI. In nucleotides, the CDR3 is TGTGCCAGCTCACCACGTCAACAGGAGAACACTGAAGCTTTCTTT. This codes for CASSPRQQENTEAFF.

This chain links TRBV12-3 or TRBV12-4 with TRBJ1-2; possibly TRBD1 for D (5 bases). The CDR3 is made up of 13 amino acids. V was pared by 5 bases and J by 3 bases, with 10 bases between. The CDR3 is CASSGGRHYGYTF. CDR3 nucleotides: TGTGCCAGCAGTGGGGGACGGCACTATGGCTACACCTTC.

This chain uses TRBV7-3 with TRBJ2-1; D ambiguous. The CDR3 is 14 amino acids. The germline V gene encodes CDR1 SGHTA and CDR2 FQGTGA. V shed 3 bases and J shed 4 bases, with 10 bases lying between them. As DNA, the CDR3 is TGTGCCAGCAGCTTCGACCGGGCTTACAATGAGCAGTTCTTC. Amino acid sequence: CASSFDRAYNEQFF.

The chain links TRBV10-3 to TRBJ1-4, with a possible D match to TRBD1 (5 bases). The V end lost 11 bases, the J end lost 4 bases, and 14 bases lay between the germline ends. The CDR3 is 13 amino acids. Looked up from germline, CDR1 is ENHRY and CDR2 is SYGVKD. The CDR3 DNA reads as TGTGCCGTACGTCGGGACCTTAATGAAAAACTGTTTTTT. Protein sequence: CAVRRDLNEKLFF.

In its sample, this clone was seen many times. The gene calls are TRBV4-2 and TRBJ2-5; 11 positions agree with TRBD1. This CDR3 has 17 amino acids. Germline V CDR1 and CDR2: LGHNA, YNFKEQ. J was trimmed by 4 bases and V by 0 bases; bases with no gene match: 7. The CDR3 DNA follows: TGTGCCAGCAGCCAAGAAGGGACCGGGACAGGGGGAGAGACCCAGTACTTC. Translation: CASSQEGTGTGGETQYF.

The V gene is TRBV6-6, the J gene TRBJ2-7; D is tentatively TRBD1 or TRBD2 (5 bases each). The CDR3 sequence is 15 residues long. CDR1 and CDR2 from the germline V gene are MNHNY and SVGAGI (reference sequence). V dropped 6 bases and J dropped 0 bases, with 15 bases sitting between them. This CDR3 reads CASSDYSRASYEQYF. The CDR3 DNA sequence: TGTGCCAGCAGCGACTACAGCAGGGCCTCCTACGAGCAGTACTTC.

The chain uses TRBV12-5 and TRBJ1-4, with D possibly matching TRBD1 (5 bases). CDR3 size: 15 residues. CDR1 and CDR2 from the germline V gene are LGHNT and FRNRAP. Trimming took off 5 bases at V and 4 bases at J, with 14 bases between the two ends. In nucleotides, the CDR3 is TGTGCTAGTGGTCCAAGGGGAAATGGTAATGAAAAACTGTTTTTT. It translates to CASGPRGNGNEKLFF.

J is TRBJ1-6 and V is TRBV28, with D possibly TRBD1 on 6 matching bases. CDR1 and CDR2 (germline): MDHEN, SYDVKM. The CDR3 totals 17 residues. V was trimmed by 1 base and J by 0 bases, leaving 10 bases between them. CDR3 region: CASSLSGASSYNSPLHF. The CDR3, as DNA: TGTGCCAGCAGTTTATCAGGGGCGAGCTCCTATAATTCACCCCTCCACTTT.

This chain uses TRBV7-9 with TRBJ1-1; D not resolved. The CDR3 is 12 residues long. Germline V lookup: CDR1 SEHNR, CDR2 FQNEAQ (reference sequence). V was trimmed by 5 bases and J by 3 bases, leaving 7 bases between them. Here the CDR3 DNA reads TGTGCCAGCAGCCGCCGGGACACTGAAGCTTTCTTT. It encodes CASSRRDTEAFF. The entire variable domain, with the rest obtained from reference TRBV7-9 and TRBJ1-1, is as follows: DTGVSQNPRHKITKRGQNVTFRCDPISEHNRLYWYRQTLGQGPEFLTYFQNEAQLEKSRLLSDRFSAERPKGSFSTLEIQRTEQGDSAMYLCASSRRDTEAFFGQGTRLTVV.

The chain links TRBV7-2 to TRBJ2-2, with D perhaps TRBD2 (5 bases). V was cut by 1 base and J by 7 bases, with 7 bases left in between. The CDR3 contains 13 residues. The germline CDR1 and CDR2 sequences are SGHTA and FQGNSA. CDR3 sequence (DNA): TGTGCCAGCAGCTTAGGACGGGACGGGGAGCTGTTTTTT. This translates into CASSLGRDGELFF.

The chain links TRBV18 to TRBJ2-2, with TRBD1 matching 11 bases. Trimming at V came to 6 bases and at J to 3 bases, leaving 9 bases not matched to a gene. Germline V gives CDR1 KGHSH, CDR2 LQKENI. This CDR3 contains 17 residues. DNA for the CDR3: TGTGCCAGCTCCCGGACAGGGGGCTCGCTTGACACCGGGGAGCTGTTTTTT. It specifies CASSRTGGSLDTGELFF.

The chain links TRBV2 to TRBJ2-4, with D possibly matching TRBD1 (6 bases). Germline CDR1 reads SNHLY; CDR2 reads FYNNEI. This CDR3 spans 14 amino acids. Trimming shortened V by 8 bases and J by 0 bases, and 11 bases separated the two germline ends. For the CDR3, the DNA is TGTGCCAGCCAAGGGGGAGTAGCCAAAAACATTCAGTACTTC. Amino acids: CASQGGVAKNIQYF.

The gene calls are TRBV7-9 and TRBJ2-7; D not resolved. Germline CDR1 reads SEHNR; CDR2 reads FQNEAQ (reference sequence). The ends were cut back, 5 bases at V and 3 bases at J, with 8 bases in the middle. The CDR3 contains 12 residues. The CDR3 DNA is TGTGCCAGCAGCACCGCCGGCTACGAGCAGTACTTC. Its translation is CASSTAGYEQYF.

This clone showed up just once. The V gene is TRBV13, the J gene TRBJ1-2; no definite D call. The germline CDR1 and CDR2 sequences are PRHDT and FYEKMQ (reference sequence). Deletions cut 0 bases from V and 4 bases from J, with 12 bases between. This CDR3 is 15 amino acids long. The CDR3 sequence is CASSLGPYPTYGYTF. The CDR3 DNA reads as TGTGCCAGCAGCTTAGGCCCGTACCCAACCTATGGCTACACCTTC.

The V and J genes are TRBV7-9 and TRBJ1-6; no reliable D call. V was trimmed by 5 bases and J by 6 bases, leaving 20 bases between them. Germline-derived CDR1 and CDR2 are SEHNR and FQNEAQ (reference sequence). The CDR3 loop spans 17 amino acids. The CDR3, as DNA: TGTGCCAGCAGCCCACCCCGGCCCCAAGAATTTAATTCACCCCTCCACTTT. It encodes CASSPPRPQEFNSPLHF.

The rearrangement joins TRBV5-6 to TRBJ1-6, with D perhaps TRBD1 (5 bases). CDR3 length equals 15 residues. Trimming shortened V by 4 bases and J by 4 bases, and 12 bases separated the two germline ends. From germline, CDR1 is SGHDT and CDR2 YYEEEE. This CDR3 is CASSETGTYNSPLHF. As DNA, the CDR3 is TGTGCCAGCAGCGAGACCGGGACGTATAATTCACCCCTCCACTTT. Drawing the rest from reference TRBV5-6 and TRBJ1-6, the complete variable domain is DAGVTQSPTHLIKTRGQQVTLRCSPKSGHDTVSWYQQALGQGPQFIFQYYEEEERQRGNFPDRFSGHQFPNYSSELNVNALLLGDSALYLCASSETGTYNSPLHFGNGTRLTVT.

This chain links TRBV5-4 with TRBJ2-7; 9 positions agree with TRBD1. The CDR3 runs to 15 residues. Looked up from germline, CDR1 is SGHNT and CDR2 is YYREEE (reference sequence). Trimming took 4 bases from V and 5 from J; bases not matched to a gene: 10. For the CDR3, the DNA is TGTGCCAGCAGCCCCCCGGGACAGGGATCCCACGAGCAGTACTTC. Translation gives CASSPPGQGSHEQYF.

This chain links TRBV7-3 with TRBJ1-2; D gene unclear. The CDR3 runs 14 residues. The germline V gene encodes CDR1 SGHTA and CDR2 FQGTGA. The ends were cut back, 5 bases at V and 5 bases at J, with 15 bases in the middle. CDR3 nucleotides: TGTGCCAGCAGCCCGACTCCTACCAATTATGGCTACACCTTC. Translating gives CASSPTPTNYGYTF.

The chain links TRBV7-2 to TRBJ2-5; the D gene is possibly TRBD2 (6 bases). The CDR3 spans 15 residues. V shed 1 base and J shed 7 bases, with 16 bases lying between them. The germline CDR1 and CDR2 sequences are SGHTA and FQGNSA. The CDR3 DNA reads TGTGCCAGCAGCTTAGAACTAACGGGGGAAGCGACCCAGTACTTC. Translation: CASSLELTGEATQYF.

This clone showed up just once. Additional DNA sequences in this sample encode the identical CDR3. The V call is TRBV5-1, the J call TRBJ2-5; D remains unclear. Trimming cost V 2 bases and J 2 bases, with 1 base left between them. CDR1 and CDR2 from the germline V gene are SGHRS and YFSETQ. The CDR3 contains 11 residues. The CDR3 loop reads CASSFQETQYF. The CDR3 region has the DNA TGCGCCAGCAGCTTTCAAGAGACCCAGTACTTC.

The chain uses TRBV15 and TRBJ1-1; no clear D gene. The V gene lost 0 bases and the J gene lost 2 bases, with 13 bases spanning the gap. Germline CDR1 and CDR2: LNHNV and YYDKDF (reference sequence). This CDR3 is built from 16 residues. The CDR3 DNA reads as TGTGCCACCAGCAGAGATATCGGCAGCTCAAACACTGAAGCTTTCTTT. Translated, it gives CATSRDIGSSNTEAFF.

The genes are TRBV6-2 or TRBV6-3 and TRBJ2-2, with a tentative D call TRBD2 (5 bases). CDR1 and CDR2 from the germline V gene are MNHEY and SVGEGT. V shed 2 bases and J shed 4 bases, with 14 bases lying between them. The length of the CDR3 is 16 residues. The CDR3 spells CASSYPYGSGTGELFF. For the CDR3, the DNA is TGTGCCAGCAGTTACCCGTATGGGAGTGGCACCGGGGAGCTGTTTTTT.

CDR3 DNA sequence: TGTGCCAGCAGGCGGGACTACCCCCCCTACGAGCAGTACTTC. Amino acid sequence: CASRRDYPPYEQYF. V is TRBV7-2 and J is TRBJ2-7, with 7 bases identical to TRBD2. The CDR3 runs 14 residues. J gave up 2 bases and V 6 bases, and 7 bases lay outside the gene matches. The V gene's germline CDR1 is SGHTA and CDR2 FQGNSA.

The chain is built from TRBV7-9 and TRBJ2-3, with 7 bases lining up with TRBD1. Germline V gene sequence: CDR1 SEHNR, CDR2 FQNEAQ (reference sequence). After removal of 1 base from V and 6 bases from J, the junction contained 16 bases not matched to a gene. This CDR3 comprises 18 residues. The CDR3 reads CASSLGGKGTVRGDTQYF. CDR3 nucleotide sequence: TGTGCCAGCAGCTTAGGAGGAAAGGGGACAGTGAGGGGGGATACGCAGTATTTT.

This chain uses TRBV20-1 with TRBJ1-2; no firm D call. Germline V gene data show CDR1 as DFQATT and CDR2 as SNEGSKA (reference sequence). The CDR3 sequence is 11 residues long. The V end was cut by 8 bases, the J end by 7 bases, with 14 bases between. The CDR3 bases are TGCAGTCTCGGGCAGTATGGTGGCTACACCTTC. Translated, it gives CSLGQYGGYTF.